This T cell receptor (beta chain) was retrieved from a study of cytomegalovirus exposure and HLA in healthy donors. PCR used 60 Vbeta primers and 13 Jbeta primers. TCRdb's table, derived via immunoSEQ multiplex PCR, lists solely in-frame clones and lacks some. Of approximately 220,000 clones detected, roughly 79% appear once; the ten largest clones hold 1.5% to 2%. Per the germline V gene, CDR1 is LNHDA and CDR2 is SQIVND (reference sequence). Trimming took 1 base from V and 6 from J, leaving 9 bases between them. The CDR3 has 13 amino acids. Overall study results and limits: For most subjects, TCR beta sequences were reported to predict HLA-A and HLA-B alleles with accuracy.

At the time of sampling, donors were nominally healthy, though unrecorded immune exposures were likely. As regards this clone: Its matching antigen is unknown.

The source is a man aged 18-30 years in good health and CMV-seronegative. V and J are TRBV19 and TRBJ1-1, with a tentative D call TRBD1 (6 bases). Material: PBMCs. In DNA form, the CDR3 reads TGTGCCAGTAGTATAGCGCCAGGGGCTGAAGCTTTCTTT. It specifies CASSIAPGAEAFF.